This T cell receptor beta chain was recorded in a study of OX40 agonist ivuxolimab in advanced cancers. On the study more broadly: A diagnosis of hepatocellular carcinoma, melanoma, renal cell or head and neck cancer was present in dose-escalation patients. People who had prior anti-PD-1, anti-PD-L1 or anti-CTLA-4 therapy could take part, and 35% to 50% had some.

Profiling relied on immunoSEQ multiplex PCR, and the TCRdb table lists in-frame clones only, not all of them. Seen here are tens of thousands of clones, 82% observed once, and the top ten hold roughly 2%. Study results and caveats: The study found that CD8+ T cells averaged more expanded clones than CD4+. Normalized expansion of T-cell clones was also low for some nonresponders.

Comment on this clone: Its cognate antigen is unknown.

The CDR3 is 14 amino acids. Trimming at V came to 6 bases and at J to 2 bases, leaving 4 bases not matched to a gene. Germline CDR1 MDHEN, CDR2 SYDVKM. The source material was CD4+ or CD8+ T cells sorted from blood, sampled in a trial of the OX40 agonist ivuxolimab. The rearrangement uses TRBV28 and TRBJ1-5; 7 bases are a match to TRBD1. This TCR came from an adult with an advanced solid tumor such as melanoma, head and neck, liver or kidney cancer. In DNA form, the CDR3 reads TGTGCCAGCAGCCAAACAGGGGGCAATCAGCCCCAGCATTTT. It specifies CASSQTGGNQPQHF.